Each of the 4 T cell receptor beta chains below was sequenced from the same sample in a study of vaccination and CD4 T cells after COVID-19. One entry per CDR3 protein results from TCRdb running MiXCR on the PCR reads. The sample carries some 14,000 distinct CDR3 sequences, less than 80% recorded once. The sample here was CD4+ T cells from blood, taken after SARS-CoV-2 vaccination. Source of these receptors: a human donor who had recovered from COVID-19.

The rearrangement joins TRBV6-2 or TRBV6-3 to TRBJ1-2, with a weak D call TRBD1 (5 bases). CDR1 and CDR2 (germline): MNHEY, SVGEGT. This CDR3 spans 15 amino acids. The V end was cut by 5 bases, the J end by 5 bases, with 18 bases between. CDR3 amino acids: CASSKSPGHSYGYTF. In DNA form, the CDR3 reads TGTGCCAGCAGTAAATCCCCCGGACATAGTTATGGCTACACCTTC.

The chain is built from TRBV20-1 and TRBJ2-7, with TRBD2 identical over 11 bases. The CDR3 length is 16 residues. V shed 3 bases and J 0 bases; nucleotides not matched to a gene: 7. The germline CDR1 and CDR2 sequences are DFQATT and SNEGSKA (reference sequence). CDR3 coding DNA: TGCAGTGCTAGCCATTCCGGGACTAGCGGCTCCTACGAGCAGTACTTC. The encoded protein is CSASHSGTSGSYEQYF.

The chain uses TRBV6-1 and TRBJ1-5, with D possibly TRBD1 on 6 matching bases. The length of the CDR3 is 14 residues. Deletions cut 4 bases from V and 6 bases from J, with 13 bases between. Germline assignment: CDR1 MNHNS and CDR2 SASEGT. For the CDR3, the DNA is TGTGCCAGCAGTGCCCAGGGGACTTCTCAGCCCCAGCATTTT. Translated, it gives CASSAQGTSQPQHF.

The chain couples TRBV7-9 to TRBJ2-5; D gene uncertain. V lost 3 bases, J lost 0 bases, and 8 bases lay in between. CDR1 is SEHNR, CDR2 FQNEAQ, per germline (reference sequence). The CDR3 is 14 amino acids. CDR3 nucleotides: TGTGCCAGCAGCTTCGGCAGCAACCAAGAGACCCAGTACTTC. Translating gives CASSFGSNQETQYF.